One T cell receptor beta chain is described in this entry. The sample originates from a study of response to subunit inactivated influenza vaccine. V shed 2 bases and J 3 bases; nucleotides not matched to a gene: 5. CDR1 and CDR2 (germline): SGDLS, YYNGEE. CDR3 length equals 15 residues. TCRdb analysed the RT-PCR reads with MiXCR anew, one entry per CDR3 protein. The profile shows 530,000 or so distinct CDR3 sequences, 25% of them singletons. The source was CD4+ T cells sorted from PBMCs, collected around 5 days after vaccination. V usage is TRBV9 and J usage is TRBJ2-7; TRBD1 agrees at 10 bases. The sequence derives from a man aged 45 to 65 who received an inactivated influenza vaccine. Here the CDR3 reads CASSVRDRGDYEQYF. The CDR3, as DNA: TGTGCCAGCAGCGTCCGGGACAGGGGAGACTACGAGCAGTACTTC.